Below, one TCR beta chain is given with its context. As yet, its antigen is unknown. Trimming cost V 2 bases and J 2 bases; bases outside gene matches: 6. CDR1 LGHNA and CDR2 YSLEER come from the germline V gene. CDR3 length equals 17 residues. Sequencing was performed with immunoSEQ multiplex PCR; in TCRdb, only in-frame clones are kept and a portion is missing. The sample records about 29,000 clones, over 80% being singletons. Over chemoradiotherapy, repertoires were sampled more than once. The sample is drawn from a study of chemoradiotherapy in HPV16-positive cancers. Findings and caveats of the study: For HPV16-positive patients, expanding HPV-responsive T cells associated with longer recurrence-free survival. Functional assays defining HPV-specific T cells used only a couple of HPV16-positive patients. Non-HPV-specific T cells did not expand in tumors during treatment, whereas candidate HPV-specific clones and E7-related motifs did.

The sample consisted of blood, taken from a patient who underwent chemoradiotherapy. The rearrangement links TRBV4-3 to TRBJ2-1, with 10 nucleotides matching TRBD1. The receptor comes from a human donor with HPV-associated anogenital cancer. As DNA, the CDR3 is TGCGCCAGCAGCCAAATGGCCGGGACAGGGGCCTACAATGAGCAGTTCTTC. This codes for CASSQMAGTGAYNEQFF.